This T cell receptor (beta chain) was retrieved from a study of cytomegalovirus exposure and HLA in healthy donors. With 60 Vbeta and 13 Jbeta primers, the PCR was carried out. The data were produced by immunoSEQ multiplex PCR, yet TCRdb's version contains in-frame clones alone and is incomplete. The table shows roughly 140,000 clones, with roughly three quarters occurring only once. V was clipped by 3 bases and J by 9 bases, with 18 bases between them. The CDR3 length is 16 residues. Germline-derived CDR1 and CDR2 are MNHEY and SMNVEV (reference sequence). The sequencing sample was made of PBMCs. The clonotype comes from a woman in her 30s in good health and CMV-seronegative. The chain employs TRBV27 and TRBJ1-6, with D possibly being TRBD1 (5 bases). The CDR3 bases are TGTGCCAGCAGTTTGTTTATTGGGCAGGGTAGTTCACCCCTCCACTTT. Protein sequence: CASSLFIGQGSSPLHF.